This T cell receptor (beta chain) was identified during a study of shared clonotypes between healthy human individuals. Clones were read by immunoSEQ multiplex PCR, and TCRdb kept only the in-frame ones, dropping some. The table lists roughly 2 million clones, 90% to 96% of them singletons. Study-wide points: Sharing across four donors was highest in naive CD4 (around 5%) and lowest in memory CD8 (0.4%). Though the depth was large, rarefaction showed that sorted-subset sequencing was incomplete.

Turning to this clone: Its antigen remains unidentified.

The CDR3 has 14 residues. The J segment lost 14 bases and the V segment lost 2 bases, leaving 9 bases of the junction unmatched. The germline V gene encodes CDR1 SGHTA and CDR2 FQGNSA. The chain carries TRBV7-2 and TRBJ2-1; 10 nucleotides line up with TRBD2. Sequencing input: naive CD4+ T cells sorted from blood. The subset here: CD45RA+ positively selected. The clonotype comes from a young man in good health. The CDR3 DNA sequence: TGTGCCAGCAGCTTATATTGGTCTAGCGGGGGTAAGTTCTTC. Translated, it gives CASSLYWSSGGKFF.